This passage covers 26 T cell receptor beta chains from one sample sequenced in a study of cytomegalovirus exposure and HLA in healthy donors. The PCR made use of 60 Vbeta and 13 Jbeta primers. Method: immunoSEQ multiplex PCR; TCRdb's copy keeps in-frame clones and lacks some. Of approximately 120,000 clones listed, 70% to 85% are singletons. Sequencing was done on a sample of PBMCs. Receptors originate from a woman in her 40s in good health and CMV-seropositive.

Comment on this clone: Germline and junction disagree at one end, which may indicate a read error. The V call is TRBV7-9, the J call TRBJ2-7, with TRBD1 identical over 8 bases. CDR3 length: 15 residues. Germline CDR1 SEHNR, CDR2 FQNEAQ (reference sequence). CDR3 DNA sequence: TGTTCCAGCATCCCCCTGTCGGACAGGGTCTACGAGCAGTACTTC. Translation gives CSSIPLSDRVYEQYF.

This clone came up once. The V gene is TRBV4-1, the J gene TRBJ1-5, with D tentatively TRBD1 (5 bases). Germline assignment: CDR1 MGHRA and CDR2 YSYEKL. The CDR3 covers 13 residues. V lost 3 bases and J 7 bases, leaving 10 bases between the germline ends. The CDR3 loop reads CASSQAGNQPQHF. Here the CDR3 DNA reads TGCGCCAGCAGCCAGGCAGGGAACCAGCCCCAGCATTTT.

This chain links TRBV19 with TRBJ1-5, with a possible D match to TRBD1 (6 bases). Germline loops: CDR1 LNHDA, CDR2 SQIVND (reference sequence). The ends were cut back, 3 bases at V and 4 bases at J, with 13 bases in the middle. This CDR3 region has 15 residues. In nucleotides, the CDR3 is TGTGCCAGTAGTATGGGACACGAGTTAAATCAGCCCCAGCATTTT. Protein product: CASSMGHELNQPQHF.

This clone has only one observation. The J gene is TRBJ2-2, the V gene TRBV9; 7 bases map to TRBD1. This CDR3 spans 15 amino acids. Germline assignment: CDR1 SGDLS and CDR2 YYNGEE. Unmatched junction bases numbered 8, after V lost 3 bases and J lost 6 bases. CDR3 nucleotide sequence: TGTGCCAGCAGCGCCGACAGGGTCACGGCCGGGGAGCTGTTTTTT. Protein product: CASSADRVTAGELFF.

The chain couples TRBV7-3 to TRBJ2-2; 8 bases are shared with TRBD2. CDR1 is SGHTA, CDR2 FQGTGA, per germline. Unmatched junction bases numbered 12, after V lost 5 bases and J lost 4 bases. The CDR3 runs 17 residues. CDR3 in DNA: TGTGCCAGCAGCCCAAGGGGCGGGAGGTCTGTCACCGGGGAGCTGTTTTTT. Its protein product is CASSPRGGRSVTGELFF.

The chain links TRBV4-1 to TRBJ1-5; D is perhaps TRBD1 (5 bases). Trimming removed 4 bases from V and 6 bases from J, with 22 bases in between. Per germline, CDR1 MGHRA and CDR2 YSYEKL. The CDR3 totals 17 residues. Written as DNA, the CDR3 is TGCGCCAGCAGCCCCACGGGGGGGGAAGGGTATAGTCAGCCCCAGCATTTT. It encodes CASSPTGGEGYSQPQHF.

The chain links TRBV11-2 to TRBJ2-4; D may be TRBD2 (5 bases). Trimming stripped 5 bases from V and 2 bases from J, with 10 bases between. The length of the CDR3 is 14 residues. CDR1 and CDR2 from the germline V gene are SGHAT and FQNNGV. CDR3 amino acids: CASSRAGPKNIQYF. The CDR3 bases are TGTGCCAGCAGCCGGGCGGGTCCCAAAAACATTCAGTACTTC.

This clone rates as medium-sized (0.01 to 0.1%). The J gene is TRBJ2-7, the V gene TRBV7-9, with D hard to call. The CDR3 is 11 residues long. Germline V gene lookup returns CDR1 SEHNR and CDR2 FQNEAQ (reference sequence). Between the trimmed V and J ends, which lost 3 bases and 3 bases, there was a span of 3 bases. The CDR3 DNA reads TGTGCCAGCAGCTTCCTCTACGAGCAGTACTTC. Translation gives CASSFLYEQYF.

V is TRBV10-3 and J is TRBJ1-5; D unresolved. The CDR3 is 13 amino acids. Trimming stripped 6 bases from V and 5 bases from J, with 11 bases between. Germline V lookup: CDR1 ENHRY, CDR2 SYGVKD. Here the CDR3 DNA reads TGTGCCATCAGGCCATCGAGCGATCAGCCCCAGCATTTT. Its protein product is CAIRPSSDQPQHF.

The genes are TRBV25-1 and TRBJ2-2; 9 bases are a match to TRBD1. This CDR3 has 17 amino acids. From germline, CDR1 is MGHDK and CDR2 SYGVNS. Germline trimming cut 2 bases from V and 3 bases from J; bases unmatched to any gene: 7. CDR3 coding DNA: TGTGCCAGCAGTGAAGGGGCCGGACAGGGGCACACCGGGGAGCTGTTTTTT. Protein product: CASSEGAGQGHTGELFF.

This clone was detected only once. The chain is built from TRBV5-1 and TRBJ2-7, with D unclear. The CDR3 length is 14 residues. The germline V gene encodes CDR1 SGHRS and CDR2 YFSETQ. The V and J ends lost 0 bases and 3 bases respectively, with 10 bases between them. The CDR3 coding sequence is TGCGCCAGCAGCTTGGGGAACAGTTTCTACGAGCAGTACTTC. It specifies CASSLGNSFYEQYF.

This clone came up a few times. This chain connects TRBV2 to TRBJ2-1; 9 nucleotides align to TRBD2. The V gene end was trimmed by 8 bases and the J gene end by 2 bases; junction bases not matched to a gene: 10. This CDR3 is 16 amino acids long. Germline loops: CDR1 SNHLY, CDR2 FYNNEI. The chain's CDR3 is CASGTSSGTTYNEQFF. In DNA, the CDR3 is TGTGCCAGCGGAACATCTAGCGGGACTACCTACAATGAGCAGTTCTTC.

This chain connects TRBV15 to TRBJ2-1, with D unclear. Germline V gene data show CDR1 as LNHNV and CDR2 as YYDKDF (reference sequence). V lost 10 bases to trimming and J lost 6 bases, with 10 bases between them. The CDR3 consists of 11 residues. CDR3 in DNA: TGTGCCATGCCCCCGGGCAATGAGCAGTTCTTC. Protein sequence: CAMPPGNEQFF.

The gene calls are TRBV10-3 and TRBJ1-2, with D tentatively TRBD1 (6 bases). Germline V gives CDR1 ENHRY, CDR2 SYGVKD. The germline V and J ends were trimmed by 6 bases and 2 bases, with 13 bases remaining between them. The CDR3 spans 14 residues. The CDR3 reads CAISYRETNYGYTF. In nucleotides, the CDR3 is TGTGCCATCAGCTACAGGGAGACCAACTATGGCTACACCTTC.

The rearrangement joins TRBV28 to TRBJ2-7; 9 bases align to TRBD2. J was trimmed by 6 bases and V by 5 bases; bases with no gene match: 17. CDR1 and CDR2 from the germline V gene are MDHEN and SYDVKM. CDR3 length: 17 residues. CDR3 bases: TGTGCCAGCAGTCTCTCGGCGGGAGGGCCGAGTTTGGCCGAGCAGTACTTC. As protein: CASSLSAGGPSLAEQYF.

Written as DNA, the CDR3 is TGCAGCGTCGGACTAGCGGGAGGAGGGATCGGGGAGCTGTTTTTT. Translated: CSVGLAGGGIGELFF. The V call is TRBV29-1, the J call TRBJ2-2; 14 bases are a match to TRBD2. Trimming at V came to 6 bases and at J to 7 bases, leaving 7 bases not matched to a gene. This CDR3 is 15 amino acids long. Germline assignment: CDR1 SQVTM and CDR2 ANQGSEA.

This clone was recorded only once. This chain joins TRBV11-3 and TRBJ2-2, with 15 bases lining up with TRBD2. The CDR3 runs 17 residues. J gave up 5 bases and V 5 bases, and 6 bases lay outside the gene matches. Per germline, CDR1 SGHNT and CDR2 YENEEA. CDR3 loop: CASSVGLAGGRTGELFF. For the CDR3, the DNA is TGTGCCAGCAGCGTGGGACTAGCGGGAGGTCGTACCGGGGAGCTGTTTTTT. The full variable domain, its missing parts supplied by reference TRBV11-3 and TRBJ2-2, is EAGVVQSPRYKIIEKKQPVAFWCNPISGHNTLYWYLQNLGQGPELLIRYENEEAVDDSQLPKDRFSAERLKGVDSTLKIQPAELGDSAVYLCASSVGLAGGRTGELFFGEGSRLTVL.

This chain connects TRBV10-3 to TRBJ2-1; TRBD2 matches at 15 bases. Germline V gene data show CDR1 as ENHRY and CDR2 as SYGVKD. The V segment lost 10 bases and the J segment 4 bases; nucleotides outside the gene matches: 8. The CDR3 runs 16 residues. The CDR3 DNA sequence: TGTGCCACCCAGGGACTAGCGGGAGGAGGGTACAATGAGCAGTTCTTC. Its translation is CATQGLAGGGYNEQFF.

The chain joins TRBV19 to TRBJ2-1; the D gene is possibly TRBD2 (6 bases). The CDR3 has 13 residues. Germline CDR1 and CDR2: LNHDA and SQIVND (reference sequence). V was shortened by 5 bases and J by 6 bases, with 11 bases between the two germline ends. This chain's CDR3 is CASSRRAGNEQFF. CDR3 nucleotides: TGTGCCAGTAGTCGGAGGGCTGGCAATGAGCAGTTCTTC.

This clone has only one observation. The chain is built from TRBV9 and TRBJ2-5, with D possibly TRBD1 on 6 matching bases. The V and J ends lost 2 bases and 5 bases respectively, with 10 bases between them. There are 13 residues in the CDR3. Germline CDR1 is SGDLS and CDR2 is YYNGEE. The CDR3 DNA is TGTGCCAGCAGCGTCAGGGGTAGGGAGACCCAGTACTTC. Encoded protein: CASSVRGRETQYF.

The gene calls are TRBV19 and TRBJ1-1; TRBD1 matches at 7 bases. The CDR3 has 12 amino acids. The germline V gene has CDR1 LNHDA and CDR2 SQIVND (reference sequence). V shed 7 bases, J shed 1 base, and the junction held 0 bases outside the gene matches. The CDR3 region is CASNRGNTEAFF. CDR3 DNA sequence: TGTGCCAGTAACAGGGGGAACACTGAAGCTTTCTTT.

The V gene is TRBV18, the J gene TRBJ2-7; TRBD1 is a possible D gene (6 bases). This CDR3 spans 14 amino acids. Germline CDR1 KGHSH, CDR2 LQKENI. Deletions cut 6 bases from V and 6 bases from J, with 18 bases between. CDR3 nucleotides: TGTGCCAGCTCGTCCGGGACACCTTCTTTCGAGCAGTACTTC. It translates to CASSSGTPSFEQYF.

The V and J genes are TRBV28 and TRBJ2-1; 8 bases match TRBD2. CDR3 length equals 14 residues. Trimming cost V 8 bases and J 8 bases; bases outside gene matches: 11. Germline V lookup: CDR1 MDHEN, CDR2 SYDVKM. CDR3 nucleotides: TGTGCCAGCGGCCAGTGGGGGACTAGGGATGAGCAGTTCTTC. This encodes CASGQWGTRDEQFF.

In DNA form, the CDR3 reads TGTGCCAGCAGTGGGAGACGGACAGATACGCAGTATTTT. Protein product: CASSGRRTDTQYF. The V and J genes are TRBV2 and TRBJ2-3; no firm D call. CDR1 and CDR2 from the germline V gene are SNHLY and FYNNEI. The CDR3 consists of 13 residues. Trimming removed 4 bases at V and 3 bases at J, with 8 bases between.

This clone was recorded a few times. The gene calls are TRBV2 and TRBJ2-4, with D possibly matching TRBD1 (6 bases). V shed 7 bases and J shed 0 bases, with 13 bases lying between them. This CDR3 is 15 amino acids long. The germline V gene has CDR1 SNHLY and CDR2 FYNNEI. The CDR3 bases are TGTGCCAGCATAGGCACAGGGATAGCCAAAAACATTCAGTACTTC. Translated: CASIGTGIAKNIQYF.

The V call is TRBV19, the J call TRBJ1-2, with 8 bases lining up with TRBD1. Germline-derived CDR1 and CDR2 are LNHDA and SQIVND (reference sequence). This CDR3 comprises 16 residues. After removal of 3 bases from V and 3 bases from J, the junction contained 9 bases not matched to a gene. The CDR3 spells CASSMPTGTGHYGYTF. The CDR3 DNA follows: TGTGCCAGTAGTATGCCCACCGGGACAGGCCACTATGGCTACACCTTC.